A selection of T cell receptor beta chains follows, all from one sample in a study of blood T cell repertoires in COVID-19. Produced via immunoSEQ multiplex PCR; TCRdb's table is partial and in-frame only. The sample consists of 130,000 to 150,000 clones, approximately 90% of them appearing once. The sequenced material came from PBMCs or T cells enriched from blood (not recorded which). The source is a woman in her twenties or thirties with acute COVID-19. CDR3s include the opening cysteine and the closing phenylalanine or tryptophan. Fields, in order: D gene, V gene, J gene, clone size, CDR3 protein, CDR3 DNA. A D gene is named only where the DNA matches it firmly. A clone size is listed for some rows: how often the clone was seen (once, few, many), or a class if it is expanded.

d_call: TRBD1; v_call: TRBV19; j_call: TRBJ2-6; clone_size: few; cdr3_aa: CASSDRGDGANVLTF; cdr3_nt: TGTGCCAGTAGCGACAGGGGTGACGGGGCCAACGTCCTGACTTTC
d_call: TRBD2; v_call: TRBV11-1; j_call: TRBJ2-7; clone_size: .; cdr3_aa: CASSQTSGSLYEQYF; cdr3_nt: TGTGCCAGCAGCCAAACTAGCGGGAGTTTGTACGAGCAGTACTTC
d_call: TRBD1; v_call: TRBV6-5; j_call: TRBJ2-7; clone_size: .; cdr3_aa: CASSYLGTGLTEQYF; cdr3_nt: TGTGCCAGCAGTTACCTGGGGACAGGCCTTACGGAGCAGTACTTC
d_call: .; v_call: TRBV7-9; j_call: TRBJ2-1; clone_size: .; cdr3_aa: CASSHMVSQDYNEQFF; cdr3_nt: TGTGCCAGCAGTCACATGGTAAGCCAGGACTACAATGAGCAGTTCTTC
d_call: TRBD2; v_call: TRBV2; j_call: TRBJ2-3; clone_size: .; cdr3_aa: CASSRRASGGTDTQYF; cdr3_nt: TGTGCCAGCTCTCGAAGGGCTAGCGGGGGCACAGATACGCAGTATTTT
d_call: .; v_call: TRBV5-1; j_call: TRBJ1-1; clone_size: .; cdr3_aa: CASSWGNRDPGAFF; cdr3_nt: TGCGCCAGCAGCTGGGGCAACAGGGACCCGGGAGCTTTCTTT
d_call: .; v_call: TRBV25-1; j_call: TRBJ2-5; clone_size: .; cdr3_aa: CASRRHHQETQYF; cdr3_nt: TGTGCCAGCAGGCGACACCACCAAGAGACCCAGTACTTC
d_call: TRBD1; v_call: TRBV6-5; j_call: TRBJ2-7; clone_size: .; cdr3_aa: CASRTGQGTYEQYF; cdr3_nt: TGTGCCAGCAGAACCGGACAGGGGACCTACGAGCAGTACTTC
d_call: .; v_call: TRBV27; j_call: TRBJ1-6; clone_size: .; cdr3_aa: CANYRVFSSPLHF; cdr3_nt: TGTGCCAACTACAGGGTGTTTAGTTCACCCCTCCACTTT
d_call: TRBD2; v_call: TRBV5-6; j_call: TRBJ2-1; clone_size: .; cdr3_aa: CASSPGTSGKMGEQFF; cdr3_nt: TGTGCCAGCAGCCCGGGGACTAGCGGGAAAATGGGTGAGCAGTTCTTC
d_call: .; v_call: TRBV5-6; j_call: TRBJ2-2; clone_size: .; cdr3_aa: CASSLVWRGGTGELFF; cdr3_nt: TGTGCCAGCAGCTTGGTTTGGAGGGGCGGCACCGGGGAGCTGTTTTTT
d_call: .; v_call: TRBV11-2; j_call: TRBJ1-1; clone_size: .; cdr3_aa: CASRRYGKAENTEAFF; cdr3_nt: TGTGCCAGCAGACGATACGGGAAAGCGGAAAACACTGAAGCTTTCTTT
d_call: .; v_call: TRBV7-9; j_call: TRBJ2-1; clone_size: few; cdr3_aa: CASSFFGQYNEQFF; cdr3_nt: TGTGCCAGCAGCTTCTTTGGACAGTACAATGAGCAGTTCTTC
d_call: .; v_call: TRBV28; j_call: TRBJ1-2; clone_size: .; cdr3_aa: CASSSGAVYGYTF; cdr3_nt: TGTGCCAGCAGTTCAGGGGCGGTCTATGGCTACACCTTC
d_call: .; v_call: TRBV5-8; j_call: TRBJ2-7; clone_size: few; cdr3_aa: CASSFFVGELDEQYF; cdr3_nt: TGTGCCAGCAGCTTTTTTGTGGGAGAATTGGACGAGCAGTACTTC
d_call: .; v_call: TRBV30; j_call: TRBJ1-1; clone_size: .; cdr3_aa: CAWSMRAEAFF; cdr3_nt: TGTGCCTGGAGCATGAGGGCTGAAGCTTTCTTT
d_call: TRBD1; v_call: TRBV27; j_call: TRBJ1-2; clone_size: .; cdr3_aa: CASSSWTGDGYTF; cdr3_nt: TGTGCCAGCAGTTCCTGGACAGGGGACGGCTACACCTTC
d_call: .; v_call: TRBV18; j_call: TRBJ1-1; clone_size: few; cdr3_aa: CASSPQVQATEAFF; cdr3_nt: TGTGCCAGCTCACCACAAGTCCAAGCGACTGAAGCTTTCTTT
d_call: TRBD2; v_call: TRBV6-5; j_call: TRBJ2-7; clone_size: once; cdr3_aa: CASSSGLAKSYEQYF; cdr3_nt: TGTGCCAGCAGCAGTGGACTAGCGAAATCCTACGAGCAGTACTTC
d_call: .; v_call: TRBV5-4; j_call: TRBJ1-2; clone_size: .; cdr3_aa: CASSLGSTGSNGYTF; cdr3_nt: TGTGCCAGCAGCTTGGGGAGTACAGGGAGTAATGGCTACACCTTC
d_call: TRBD1; v_call: TRBV7-9; j_call: TRBJ1-2; clone_size: .; cdr3_aa: CASSPITTGEAYGYTF; cdr3_nt: TGTGCCAGCAGCCCGATCACGACAGGGGAGGCCTATGGCTACACCTTC
d_call: .; v_call: TRBV30; j_call: TRBJ1-2; clone_size: .; cdr3_aa: CAWSVQGGTLAYTF; cdr3_nt: TGTGCCTGGAGTGTGCAGGGTGGGACTCTTGCCTACACCTTC
d_call: .; v_call: TRBV2; j_call: TRBJ1-5; clone_size: .; cdr3_aa: CASSGPGAQPQHF; cdr3_nt: TGTGCCAGCAGTGGGCCAGGGGCTCAGCCCCAGCATTTT
d_call: TRBD1; v_call: TRBV2; j_call: TRBJ1-2; clone_size: .; cdr3_aa: CASSGDRVVGGYTF; cdr3_nt: TGTGCCAGCAGTGGGGACAGGGTAGTTGGTGGCTACACCTTC
d_call: .; v_call: TRBV19; j_call: TRBJ1-1; clone_size: .; cdr3_aa: CASTFRSEAFF; cdr3_nt: TGTGCCAGTACGTTTCGGAGTGAAGCTTTCTTT
d_call: .; v_call: TRBV18; j_call: TRBJ1-1; clone_size: .; cdr3_aa: CASSPSGDTTEAFF; cdr3_nt: TGTGCCAGCTCACCCTCCGGGGATACCACTGAAGCTTTCTTT
d_call: TRBD1; v_call: TRBV11-3; j_call: TRBJ2-7; clone_size: .; cdr3_aa: CASSSRTGGSYEQYF; cdr3_nt: TGTGCCAGCAGCTCCCGGACAGGGGGCTCCTACGAGCAGTACTTC
d_call: .; v_call: TRBV2; j_call: TRBJ2-7; clone_size: .; cdr3_aa: CASSEQGYGYEQYF; cdr3_nt: TGTGCCAGCAGTGAACAGGGATACGGATACGAGCAGTACTTC
d_call: .; v_call: TRBV7-2; j_call: TRBJ1-1; clone_size: .; cdr3_aa: CASSLVIQLNTEAFF; cdr3_nt: TGTGCCAGCAGCTTAGTGATTCAGTTAAACACTGAAGCTTTCTTT
d_call: TRBD2; v_call: TRBV9; j_call: TRBJ2-3; clone_size: .; cdr3_aa: CASSKSPGLVLPDTQYF; cdr3_nt: TGTGCCAGCAGCAAATCACCGGGACTAGTTTTACCAGATACGCAGTATTTT
d_call: TRBD1; v_call: TRBV28; j_call: TRBJ1-2; clone_size: .; cdr3_aa: CASSLQGTVGYTF; cdr3_nt: TGTGCCAGCAGTTTGCAGGGGACAGTCGGCTACACCTTC
d_call: TRBD1; v_call: TRBV28; j_call: TRBJ2-3; clone_size: .; cdr3_aa: CASSFQTGLDTQYF; cdr3_nt: TGTGCCAGCAGTTTCCAGACAGGGTTGGATACGCAGTATTTT
d_call: .; v_call: TRBV13; j_call: TRBJ2-3; clone_size: .; cdr3_aa: CASSLRTERVSTDTQYF; cdr3_nt: TGTGCCAGCAGCTTACGGACGGAGCGGGTTAGCACAGATACGCAGTATTTT
d_call: TRBD1; v_call: TRBV27; j_call: TRBJ2-2; clone_size: .; cdr3_aa: CASSLFRQGFPGELFF; cdr3_nt: TGTGCCAGCAGTTTATTCAGACAGGGTTTTCCCGGGGAGCTGTTTTTT
d_call: TRBD2; v_call: TRBV28; j_call: TRBJ2-7; clone_size: once; cdr3_aa: CASSWEGLHEQYF; cdr3_nt: TGTGCCAGCAGTTGGGAGGGCCTGCACGAGCAGTACTTC
d_call: .; v_call: TRBV18; j_call: TRBJ1-1; clone_size: once; cdr3_aa: CASSPSTTEAFF; cdr3_nt: TGTGCCAGCTCACCGAGCACCACTGAAGCTTTCTTT
d_call: .; v_call: TRBV29-1; j_call: TRBJ2-1; clone_size: .; cdr3_aa: CSVAQGFSYNEQFF; cdr3_nt: TGCAGCGTTGCGCAGGGATTCTCCTACAATGAGCAGTTCTTC
d_call: TRBD2; v_call: TRBV7-2; j_call: TRBJ2-1; clone_size: .; cdr3_aa: CASSLASSGVYNEQFF; cdr3_nt: TGTGCCAGCAGCTTAGCGTCTAGCGGGGTATACAATGAGCAGTTCTTC
d_call: TRBD1; v_call: TRBV7-2; j_call: TRBJ2-7; clone_size: once; cdr3_aa: CASSRDRTYEQYF; cdr3_nt: TGTGCCAGCAGCCGGGACAGGACCTACGAGCAGTACTTC
d_call: TRBD2; v_call: TRBV24-1; j_call: TRBJ2-1; clone_size: .; cdr3_aa: CATSDRSGSSYNEQFF; cdr3_nt: TGTGCCACCAGTGATCGCAGCGGGAGTTCCTACAATGAGCAGTTCTTC
d_call: TRBD1; v_call: TRBV7-3; j_call: TRBJ1-1; clone_size: .; cdr3_aa: CASSLLDRGSQAFF; cdr3_nt: TGTGCCAGCAGCTTGCTCGACAGGGGCTCTCAAGCTTTCTTT
d_call: .; v_call: TRBV19; j_call: TRBJ1-4; clone_size: .; cdr3_aa: CASSLALNNEKLFF; cdr3_nt: TGTGCCAGTAGTCTGGCCCTTAATAATGAAAAACTGTTTTTT